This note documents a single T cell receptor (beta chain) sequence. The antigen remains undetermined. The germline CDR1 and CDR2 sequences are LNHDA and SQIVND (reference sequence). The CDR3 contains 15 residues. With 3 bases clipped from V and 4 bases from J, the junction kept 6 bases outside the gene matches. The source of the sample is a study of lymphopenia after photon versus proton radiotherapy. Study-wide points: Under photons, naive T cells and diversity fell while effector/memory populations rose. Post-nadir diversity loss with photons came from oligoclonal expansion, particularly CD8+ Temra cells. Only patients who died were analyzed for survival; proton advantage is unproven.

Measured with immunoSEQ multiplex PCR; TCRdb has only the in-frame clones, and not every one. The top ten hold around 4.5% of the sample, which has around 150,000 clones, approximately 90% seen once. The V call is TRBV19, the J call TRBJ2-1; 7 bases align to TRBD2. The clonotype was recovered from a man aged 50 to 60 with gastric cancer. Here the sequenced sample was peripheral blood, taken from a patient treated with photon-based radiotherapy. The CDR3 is CASSIYGGSYNEQFF. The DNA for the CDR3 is TGTGCCAGTAGTATCTATGGCGGGAGTTACAATGAGCAGTTCTTC.